This is a list of T cell receptor beta chains from one sample in a study of blood T cells in healthy people across ages. Each CDR3 protein gets one entry after TCRdb re-called the 5' RACE reads with MiXCR. The sample records approximately 700,000 distinct CDR3 sequences, approximately 29% being singletons. Sequences were obtained from blood. The receptors stem from a woman older than 75 in good health. Each CDR3 is given with its conserved first and last residue. Fields, in order: D gene, clone size, V gene, J gene, CDR3 DNA, CDR3 protein. D genes are given only for firm matches. Not all rows give a size; the values are once, few, many and, for expanded clones, a class.

-	many	TRBV6-1	TRBJ1-1	TGTGCCAGCAGTGAACACTTAACTGAAGCTTTCTTT	CASSEHLTEAFF
-	-	TRBV28	TRBJ2-7	TGTGCCAGCAGTCGGGTGGTCTACGAGCAGTACTTC	CASSRVVYEQYF
TRBD1	many	TRBV24-1	TRBJ2-3	TGTGCCACCAGTGATCCAGGACAGGTCCCAGATACGCAGTATTTT	CATSDPGQVPDTQYF
TRBD2	few	TRBV20-1	TRBJ2-7	TGCAGTGCTAGGAGGATGGGACTAGCGGGGGGCCCAGAGCAGTACTTC	CSARRMGLAGGPEQYF
-	many	TRBV5-1	TRBJ2-3	TGCGCCAGCAGCTTGGACCAGGAATCGACAGATACGCAGTATTTT	CASSLDQESTDTQYF
-	many	TRBV7-2	TRBJ2-7	TGTGCCAGCAGCTTATTTGGAGGTTACGAGCAGTACTTC	CASSLFGGYEQYF
TRBD1	few	TRBV20-1	TRBJ1-5	TGCAGTGCTCAGCGCGGGACAGAGCAGCCCCAGCATTTT	CSAQRGTEQPQHF
-	many	TRBV28	TRBJ2-5	TGTGCCAGCAGTACGGACAGTTTAGAAGAGACCCAGTACTTC	CASSTDSLEETQYF
-	many	TRBV30	TRBJ2-5	TGTGCCTGGAGTGTACGGATGGGAAGGAAAGAGACCCAGTACTTC	CAWSVRMGRKETQYF
-	few	TRBV6-5	TRBJ1-1	TGTGCCAGCAGTTACGGCGCAACTGAAGCTTTCTTT	CASSYGATEAFF
TRBD2	-	TRBV6-4	TRBJ2-1	TGTGCCAGCAGTGTAACCGGGACTAGCGGGATCAATGAGCAGTTCTTC	CASSVTGTSGINEQFF
-	-	TRBV27	TRBJ2-5	TGTGCCAGCAGTCCCCACCTCGGGGAGACCCAGTACTTC	CASSPHLGETQYF
TRBD2	many	TRBV3-1	TRBJ2-1	TGTGCCAGCAGCCAAGAGGGCGGGGGGGCCTCCTACAATGAGCAGTTCTTC	CASSQEGGGASYNEQFF
-	-	TRBV3-1	TRBJ2-7	TGTGCCAGCAGCCAAGGAAGGAGCTCCTACAATGAGCAGTACTTC	CASSQGRSSYNEQYF
TRBD1	many	TRBV7-8	TRBJ2-6	TGTGCCAGCAGCTTAGCGCTCCGAGGGGGCTACAACTCTGGGGCCAACGTCCTGACTTTC	CASSLALRGGYNSGANVLTF
TRBD2	many	TRBV7-2	TRBJ2-1	TGTGCCAGCAGCCCCGGGACTATCAATGAGCAGTTCTTC	CASSPGTINEQFF
-	-	TRBV9	TRBJ1-1	TGTGCCAGCAGCGTAGACGGGAGCCCGAACACTGAAGCTTTCTTT	CASSVDGSPNTEAFF
-	many	TRBV3-1	TRBJ2-7	TGTGCCAGCAGCACGACTAAAAACTCCTACGAGCAGTACTTC	CASSTTKNSYEQYF
-	many	TRBV29-1	TRBJ2-1	TGCAGCGTGGGTGGGACCGTGGGCTACAATGAGCAGTTCTTC	CSVGGTVGYNEQFF
TRBD1	many	TRBV5-1	TRBJ2-7	TGCGCCAGCAGCTTAGACCGACAGGGCACTCAGTACTTC	CASSLDRQGTQYF
-	few	TRBV6-5	TRBJ2-1	TGTGCCAGCAGCAGGGACACTAGACTCCAAGAGACCCAGTTCTTC	CASSRDTRLQETQFF
TRBD1	-	TRBV7-2	TRBJ2-2	TGTGCCAGCAGCCTTCTTGAAACAGGGGTTTTGACCGGGGAGCTGTTTTTT	CASSLLETGVLTGELFF
TRBD2	many	TRBV15	TRBJ2-5	TGTGCCACCAGCCGGAGCGGGGCCCAAGAGACCCAGTACTTC	CATSRSGAQETQYF
-	many	TRBV6-2/TRBV6-3	TRBJ1-1	TGTGCCAGCAGCAGGGTAGGAGAGAACACTGAAGCTTTCTTT	CASSRVGENTEAFF
-	few	TRBV18	TRBJ2-1	TGTGCCAGCTCACCACGGGCGGTCTCCTACGAGCAGTTCTTC	CASSPRAVSYEQFF
-	-	TRBV6-1	TRBJ1-1	TGTGCCAGCAGTGAATTCGGGGGCCTAAACACTGAAGCTTTCTTT	CASSEFGGLNTEAFF
-	-	TRBV28	TRBJ1-1	TGTGCCAGCACCAAAGACTCCTACTTCACTGAAGCTTTCTTT	CASTKDSYFTEAFF
-	-	TRBV9	TRBJ2-1	TGTGCCAGCAGCGTAGCCCAGGACACCCGTGGTAATGAGCAGTTCTTC	CASSVAQDTRGNEQFF
-	-	TRBV20-1	TRBJ1-1	TGCAGTGCTAGTGTGGGTTCCACTGAAGCTTTCTTT	CSASVGSTEAFF
-	-	TRBV6-2/TRBV6-3	TRBJ2-2	TGTGCCAGCAGATTCAGGGTCGCCGGGGAGCTGTTTTTT	CASRFRVAGELFF
TRBD1	many	TRBV7-2	TRBJ2-2	TGTGCCAGCAGACCTCGGACAGGGGGCACCGGGGAGCTGTTTTTT	CASRPRTGGTGELFF
-	few	TRBV2	TRBJ1-2	TGTGCCAGCAGTGAAGCGCGACATGGCTACACCTTC	CASSEARHGYTF
TRBD2	once	TRBV6-1	TRBJ2-7	TGTGCCAGCAGTAAGCTAGCGGGAGGGTCCCTTGGGGAGCAGTACTTC	CASSKLAGGSLGEQYF
-	-	TRBV7-9	TRBJ2-1	TGTGCCAGCACCCAGTGGGGAAACGGGTACAATGAGCAGTTCTTC	CASTQWGNGYNEQFF
-	few	TRBV6-5	TRBJ1-4	TGTGCCAGCAGGTCTCGGGACACCACGGGGAAACTGTTTTTT	CASRSRDTTGKLFF
-	many	TRBV5-4	TRBJ1-4	TGTGCCAGCAGTTTCGGAACTCACAACAGTGAAAAACTGTTTTTT	CASSFGTHNSEKLFF
-	-	TRBV24-1	TRBJ1-1	TGTGCCACCAGTGATCCCCCGGGGCTCTGGAACACTGAAGCTTTCTTT	CATSDPPGLWNTEAFF
-	-	TRBV24-1	TRBJ1-5	TGTGCCATCTGTAAGGACCTTCTGGTACATAGCAATCAGCCCCAGCATTTT	CAICKDLLVHSNQPQHF
TRBD1	few	TRBV5-1	TRBJ2-2	TGCGCCAGCAGCCAATCCGGGACAGGGTTCTCTACGAACACCGGGGAGCTGTTTTTT	CASSQSGTGFSTNTGELFF
TRBD1	many	TRBV29-1	TRBJ1-4	TGCAGCGTTACCCAGGGGGCCCTGATTAATGAAAAACTGTTTTTT	CSVTQGALINEKLFF
TRBD1	-	TRBV4-2	TRBJ2-2	TGTGCCAGCAGCCAAGGTCGGACAGGGGCGCTGAACACCGGGGAGCTGTTTTTT	CASSQGRTGALNTGELFF
-	-	TRBV25-1	TRBJ2-5	TGTGCCAGCAGTGAACGGGGACACCAAGAGACCCAGTACTTC	CASSERGHQETQYF
-	many	TRBV5-1	TRBJ2-1	TGCGCCAGCAGCTTAACGGGGGCTTCCTACAATGAGCAGTTCTTC	CASSLTGASYNEQFF
-	few	TRBV12-5	TRBJ1-1	TGTGCTAGTGGTTTGGCCGACATGGGAGCGGTTGCTTTCTTT	CASGLADMGAVAFF
TRBD1	-	TRBV15	TRBJ1-4	TGTGCCACCAGCACCAGGGGGGAAAAACTGTTTTTT	CATSTRGEKLFF
TRBD1	-	TRBV12-3/TRBV12-4	TRBJ1-5	TGTGCCAGCAGGACGGACAGGCCCAATCAGCCCCAGCATTTT	CASRTDRPNQPQHF
-	-	TRBV7-2	TRBJ2-7	TGTGCCAGCAGCTTCACGAGGACGGGGACCTACGAGCAGTACTTC	CASSFTRTGTYEQYF
-	few	TRBV6-6	TRBJ2-7	TGTGCCAGCAGGTTAGGCACCCCTGGCTACGAGCAGTACTTC	CASRLGTPGYEQYF
-	-	TRBV20-1	TRBJ2-4	TGCAGTGCTAGGGCGGGGGCTAAAAACATTCAGTACTTC	CSARAGAKNIQYF